The rows below give T cell receptor beta chains drawn from one sample of a study of identical twins. TCRdb reprocessed the 5' RACE reads via MiXCR and lists one record per CDR3 protein. The data show hundreds of thousands of distinct CDR3 sequences, around an eighth seen once. The sample was also linked to a second study, of yellow fever vaccine responses in identical twins.

Sample: PBMCs. Receptor source: a woman in her late teens or twenties in good health. Each CDR3 is given with its conserved first and last residue. Each record gives: J gene, clone size, V gene, D gene, CDR3 DNA, CDR3 protein. D genes are given only for firm matches. Clone size is given for some rows only: seen once, a few or many times, or a class if the clone is expanded.

>TRBJ2-1|many|TRBV10-3|TRBD2
TGTGCCAGCCGGCCGGCGGGAGCTGAGCAGTTCTTC
CASRPAGAEQFF
>TRBJ2-1|few|TRBV3-1|.
TGTGCCAGCAGCCAAGCCCTGCAGGGTTTGCAGTTCTTC
CASSQALQGLQFF
>TRBJ2-1|.|TRBV29-1|TRBD2
TGCAGCGTTGAAGGGACTAGCGGGACACTGGGTGAGCAGTTCTTC
CSVEGTSGTLGEQFF
>TRBJ2-1|.|TRBV10-3|TRBD1
TGTGCCATCAGTGAACAGGGGAATGAGCAGTTCTTC
CAISEQGNEQFF
>TRBJ1-4|many|TRBV10-3|.
TGTGCCATCAGTAGTAATGAAAAACTGTTTTTT
CAISSNEKLFF
>TRBJ2-1|.|TRBV12-3/TRBV12-4|TRBD2
TGTGCCAGCAGTTCGGTCGGACTAGCGGGAGGGGGTGAGCAGTTCTTC
CASSSVGLAGGGEQFF
>TRBJ2-5|many|TRBV5-1|.
TGCGCCAGCAGCTTGAGTTGGGGGCGAGAGACCCAGTACTTC
CASSLSWGRETQYF
>TRBJ2-1|many|TRBV7-8|.
TGTGCCAGCAGCTTAAGGCTCGAGCAGTTCTTC
CASSLRLEQFF
>TRBJ1-1|many|TRBV5-6|.
TGTGCCAGCAGCTTTGTTTATAAGGACACTGAAGCTTTCTTT
CASSFVYKDTEAFF
>TRBJ2-3|few|TRBV25-1|TRBD1
TGTGCCAGCAGCCCACACAGGGGTGGGACAGATACGCAGTATTTT
CASSPHRGGTDTQYF
>TRBJ2-7|.|TRBV4-1|.
TGCGCCAGCAGCCAACAGATTGACAAGTGGGGCGAGCAGTACTTC
CASSQQIDKWGEQYF
>TRBJ2-7|many|TRBV12-3/TRBV12-4|.
TGTGCCAGCAGTTTAGTAGCGTACGAGCAGTACTTC
CASSLVAYEQYF
>TRBJ1-4|.|TRBV5-1|TRBD1
TGCGCCAGCAGCTTGACAGGGGGCACGGAAAAACTGTTTTTT
CASSLTGGTEKLFF
>TRBJ2-5|.|TRBV7-9|.
TGTGCCAGCAGCTTAGGACAGAACCAAGAGACCCAGTACTTC
CASSLGQNQETQYF